The rows below give T cell receptor beta chains drawn from one sample of a study of blood T cells in healthy people across ages. One entry per CDR3 protein results from TCRdb running MiXCR on the 5' RACE reads. In the table there are over a million distinct CDR3 sequences, roughly 59% of which are singletons. Sequences were obtained from blood. The receptor set was obtained from a man aged 18 to 30 in good health. Both conserved end residues are part of each CDR3. A D gene is named only where the DNA matches it firmly. Only part of the rows carry a size: once, few, many, or a class if the clone is expanded.

>TRBV15|-|TRBJ2-3|few
CATSTLDGASTDTQYF
TGTGCCACCAGCACGCTAGACGGGGCTAGCACAGATACGCAGTATTTT
>TRBV11-2|TRBD2|TRBJ2-2|-
CASSLKRGRTGELFF
TGTGCCAGCAGCTTAAAGCGGGGGAGGACCGGGGAGCTGTTTTTT
>TRBV20-1|TRBD2|TRBJ2-1|few
CSAQSGTSGYNEQFF
TGCAGTGCTCAGTCCGGGACTAGCGGATACAATGAGCAGTTCTTC
>TRBV6-1|-|TRBJ1-1|few
CASSEQVAAIEAFF
TGTGCCAGCAGTGAACAGGTCGCTGCCATTGAAGCTTTCTTT
>TRBV6-5|TRBD1|TRBJ2-7|-
CASSPGQPVYEQYF
TGTGCCAGCAGTCCGGGACAGCCAGTTTACGAGCAGTACTTC
>TRBV20-1|TRBD2|TRBJ2-5|many
CSAKGVISGERETQYF
TGCAGTGCTAAAGGGGTGATTAGCGGGGAAAGAGAGACCCAGTACTTC
>TRBV4-1|-|TRBJ1-2|-
CASSQDGTSTGFYGYTF
TGCGCCAGCAGCCAAGATGGCACTTCAACAGGGTTCTATGGCTACACCTTC
>TRBV6-5|-|TRBJ1-5|-
CASSYALHQPQHF
TGTGCCAGCAGTTATGCCCTCCATCAGCCCCAGCATTTT
>TRBV5-6|-|TRBJ1-2|few
CASSLRRSYGYTF
TGTGCCAGCAGCTTGCGTCGGAGCTATGGCTACACCTTC
>TRBV6-5|-|TRBJ2-3|-
CASRGLNTDTQYF
TGTGCCAGCAGAGGACTGAACACAGATACGCAGTATTTT
>TRBV7-9|-|TRBJ1-1|-
CASSHGRTLLRGAFF
TGTGCCAGCAGTCACGGCCGGACCTTACTTCGCGGGGCTTTCTTT
>TRBV5-1|-|TRBJ1-5|few
CASSLGGRGGNQPQHF
TGCGCCAGCAGCTTGGGGGGCAGGGGAGGCAATCAGCCCCAGCATTTT
>TRBV7-9|TRBD1|TRBJ2-7|once
CASSLAPGTGGSYNEQYF
TGTGCCAGCAGCTTAGCCCCTGGGACAGGGGGCTCCTACAATGAGCAGTACTTC
>TRBV20-1|-|TRBJ2-7|-
CSASTAGTGYEQYF
TGCAGTGCTAGCACCGCAGGGACGGGGTACGAGCAGTACTTC
>TRBV7-9|-|TRBJ1-2|-
CASSARSQGFAANYGYTF
TGTGCCAGCAGCGCCCGTTCACAGGGTTTCGCTGCGAACTATGGCTACACCTTC
>TRBV20-1|TRBD1|TRBJ1-1|-
CSASYRGEVGSTEAFF
TGCAGTGCTAGCTACAGGGGAGAGGTGGGGAGCACTGAAGCTTTCTTT
>TRBV20-1|-|TRBJ2-1|few
CSARARGDQFF
TGCAGTGCTAGGGCTAGGGGTGACCAGTTCTTC
>TRBV12-3/TRBV12-4|-|TRBJ2-1|-
CASSPRDFGYIEQFF
TGTGCCAGCAGCCCCCGGGACTTCGGCTACATTGAGCAGTTCTTC
>TRBV29-1|-|TRBJ2-7|few
CSAVVRGDEQYF
TGCAGCGCTGTCGTTCGGGGCGACGAGCAGTACTTC
>TRBV20-1|-|TRBJ2-2|-
CSASAGDSDTGELFF
TGCAGTGCTAGTGCCGGGGACTCGGACACCGGGGAGCTGTTTTTT
>TRBV5-5|-|TRBJ2-3|-
CASSLVGQLTTDTQYF
TGTGCCAGCAGCTTGGTGGGACAACTTACCACAGATACGCAGTATTTT
>TRBV5-1|-|TRBJ2-4|-
CASSPGRQLNIQYF
TGCGCCAGCAGCCCAGGGAGACAGCTCAACATTCAGTACTTC
>TRBV27|TRBD1|TRBJ2-5|-
CASSLSGQGAVEQYF
TGTGCCAGCAGTTTATCCGGACAGGGGGCTGTTGAGCAGTACTTC
>TRBV6-6|-|TRBJ1-2|few
CASGGPHSGYTF
TGTGCCAGCGGCGGTCCCCATAGTGGCTACACCTTC
>TRBV4-1|TRBD2|TRBJ2-7|-
CASSRDPGLADYEQYF
TGCGCCAGCAGCCGAGACCCGGGACTAGCGGACTACGAGCAGTACTTC
>TRBV13|-|TRBJ2-7|-
CASSLPQGRYEQYF
TGTGCCAGCAGCTTACCGCAGGGGAGATACGAGCAGTACTTC
>TRBV3-1|-|TRBJ2-7|few
CASSQARKGIDEQYF
TGTGCCAGCAGCCAAGCGAGAAAAGGCATAGACGAGCAGTACTTC
>TRBV28|-|TRBJ2-7|-
CASRDRTGGGYEQYF
TGTGCCAGCAGGGACCGTACCGGAGGGGGCTACGAGCAGTACTTC
>TRBV5-1|-|TRBJ2-7|-
CASKQWTEPRYEQYF
TGCGCCAGCAAACAATGGACAGAACCCCGATACGAGCAGTACTTC
>TRBV6-5|-|TRBJ1-2|-
CASSYAQDSYYGYTF
TGTGCCAGCAGTTACGCCCAGGACAGCTACTATGGCTACACCTTC
>TRBV7-9|-|TRBJ2-4|few
CASSPGTDHVQYF
TGTGCCAGCAGCCCCGGGACGGACCATGTGCAGTACTTC
>TRBV12-3/TRBV12-4|-|TRBJ2-1|-
CASSFSVDEQFF
TGTGCCAGCAGTTTTTCTGTGGATGAGCAGTTCTTC
>TRBV29-1|-|TRBJ2-5|-
CSVEDKETQYF
TGCAGCGTTGAAGATAAAGAGACCCAGTACTTC
>TRBV10-1|-|TRBJ2-3|-
CASSEVQRRGTQYF
TGCGCCAGCAGTGAAGTTCAAAGGCGTGGTACGCAGTATTTT
>TRBV4-3|TRBD1|TRBJ2-3|-
CASSQERPGQSADTQYF
TGCGCCAGCAGCCAAGAGAGACCGGGACAGTCGGCAGATACGCAGTATTTT
>TRBV12-3/TRBV12-4|-|TRBJ2-6|few
CASIGPSGANVLTF
TGTGCCAGCATAGGCCCTTCTGGGGCCAACGTCCTGACTTTC
>TRBV28|-|TRBJ2-5|-
CASSPTGSGFAQYF
TGTGCCAGCAGTCCCACAGGGTCGGGTTTCGCGCAGTACTTC
>TRBV11-2|TRBD2|TRBJ2-1|-
CASSLDGGRANEQFF
TGTGCCAGCAGCTTAGATGGCGGGAGGGCTAATGAGCAGTTCTTC
>TRBV10-1|TRBD2|TRBJ2-1|-
CASSDGSGGWDEQFF
TGCGCCAGCAGTGACGGGAGCGGGGGATGGGATGAGCAGTTCTTC
>TRBV29-1|-|TRBJ1-4|few
CSAARRVQDEKLFF
TGCAGCGCCGCCAGAAGGGTGCAGGATGAAAAACTGTTTTTT
>TRBV12-3/TRBV12-4|TRBD1|TRBJ2-6|few
CASSPGQGVLTF
TGTGCCAGCAGTCCGGGACAGGGTGTCCTGACTTTC
>TRBV7-2|-|TRBJ2-7|-
CASSLRRSGAGRGGSEQYF
TGTGCCAGCAGCTTACGGAGATCTGGAGCGGGGAGGGGGGGGAGTGAGCAGTACTTC
>TRBV27|-|TRBJ2-6|-
CASGPGVFSGANVLTF
TGTGCCAGCGGACCGGGAGTCTTCTCTGGGGCCAACGTCCTGACTTTC